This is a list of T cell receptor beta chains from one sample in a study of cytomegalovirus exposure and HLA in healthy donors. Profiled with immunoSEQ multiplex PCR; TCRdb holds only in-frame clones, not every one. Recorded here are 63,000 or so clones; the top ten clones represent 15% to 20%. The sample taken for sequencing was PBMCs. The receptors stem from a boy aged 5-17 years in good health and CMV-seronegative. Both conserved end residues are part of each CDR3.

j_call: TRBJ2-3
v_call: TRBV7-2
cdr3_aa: CASRPRAGSSTDTQYF

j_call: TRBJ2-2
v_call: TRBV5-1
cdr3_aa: CASSLARDRNTGELFF

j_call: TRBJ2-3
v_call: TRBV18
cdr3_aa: CASEPRGTVTDTQYF

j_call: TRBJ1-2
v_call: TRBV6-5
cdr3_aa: CASSPRRESYYGYTF

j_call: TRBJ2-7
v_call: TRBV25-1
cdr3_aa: CASSESIGAGNYEQYF

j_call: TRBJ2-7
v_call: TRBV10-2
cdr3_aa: CASSEVLAGAGQYF

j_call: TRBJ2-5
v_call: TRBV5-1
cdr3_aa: CASSLAAQGAETQYF

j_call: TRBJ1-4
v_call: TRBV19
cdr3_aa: CASLSGQSPFGEKLFF

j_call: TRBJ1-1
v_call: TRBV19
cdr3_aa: CASSSSRRGTEAFF

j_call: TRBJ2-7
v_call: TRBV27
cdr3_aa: CASSLNGQRYEQYF

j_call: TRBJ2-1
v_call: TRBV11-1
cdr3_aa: CASSADGAKEQFF

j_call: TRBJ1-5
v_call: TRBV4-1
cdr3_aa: CASSQGWDRDQPQHF

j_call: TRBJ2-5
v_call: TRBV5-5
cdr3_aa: CASSPGQSETQYF

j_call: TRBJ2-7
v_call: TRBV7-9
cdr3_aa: CAITGGAYEQYF

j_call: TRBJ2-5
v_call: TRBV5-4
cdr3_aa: CASSPIMTMETQYF

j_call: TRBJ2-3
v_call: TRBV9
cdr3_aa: CASTVGAGGTDTQYF

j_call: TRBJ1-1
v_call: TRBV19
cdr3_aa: CASSTGPGQINTEAFF

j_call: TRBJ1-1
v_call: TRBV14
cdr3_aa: CASSQVRGLNTEAFF

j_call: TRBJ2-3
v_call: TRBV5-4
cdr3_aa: CASSRTSGGIADTQYF

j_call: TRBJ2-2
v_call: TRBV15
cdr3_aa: CATSRDVGHINTGELFF

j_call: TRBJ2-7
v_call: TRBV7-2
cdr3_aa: CASSPAQGGATYYEQYF

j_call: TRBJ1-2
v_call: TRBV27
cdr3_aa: CASTGTGLSNYGYTF

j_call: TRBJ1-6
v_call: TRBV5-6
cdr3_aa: CASSLLFGDSNSPLHF

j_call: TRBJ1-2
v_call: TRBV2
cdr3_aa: CASSESGVFNGYTF

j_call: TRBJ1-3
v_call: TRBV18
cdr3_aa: CASSQSQGFGNTIYF

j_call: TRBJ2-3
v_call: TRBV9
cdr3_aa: CASSVARRGGTDTQYF

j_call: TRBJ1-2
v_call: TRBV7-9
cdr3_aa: CASSLEGQGGYGYTF

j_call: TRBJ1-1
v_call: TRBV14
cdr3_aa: CASSRPNTEAFF

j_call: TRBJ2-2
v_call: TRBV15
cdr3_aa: CATSSNQTETGELFF

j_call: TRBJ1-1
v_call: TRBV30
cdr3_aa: CAWSAGTFNAWLAFF

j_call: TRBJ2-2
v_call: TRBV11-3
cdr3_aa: CASSLHDSTGELFF

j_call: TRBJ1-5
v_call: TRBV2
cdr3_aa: CASSPQGASNQPQHF

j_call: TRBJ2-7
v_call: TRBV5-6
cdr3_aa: CASSLGSGEQYF

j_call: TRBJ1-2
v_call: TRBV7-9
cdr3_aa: CASSLAAPNGYTF

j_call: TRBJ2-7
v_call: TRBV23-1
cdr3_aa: CASSPEHKQYF

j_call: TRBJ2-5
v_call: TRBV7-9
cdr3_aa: CASSGGTSSQETQYF

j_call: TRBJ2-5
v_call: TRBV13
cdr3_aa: CASSSGGRGPLETQYF

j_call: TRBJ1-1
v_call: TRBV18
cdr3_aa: CASSPSEGNTEAFF

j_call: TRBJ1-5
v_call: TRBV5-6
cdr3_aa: CASSLRDYSNQPQHF

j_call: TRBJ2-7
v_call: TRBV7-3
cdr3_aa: CASSPYQGAYEQYF

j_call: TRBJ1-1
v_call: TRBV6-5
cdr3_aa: CASSYRTVQSNTEAFF

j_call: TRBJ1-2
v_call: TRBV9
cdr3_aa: CASSANFYGYTF

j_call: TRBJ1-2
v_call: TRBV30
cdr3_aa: CAESTRDSGRYTF

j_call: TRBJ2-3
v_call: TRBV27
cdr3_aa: CASSFPRTSGADTQYF

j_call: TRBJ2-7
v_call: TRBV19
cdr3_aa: CASSRPGQGAREQYF

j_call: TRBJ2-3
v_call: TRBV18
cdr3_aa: CASSPGTGPDTQYF

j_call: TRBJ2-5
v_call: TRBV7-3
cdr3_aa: CASSSTSMETQYF

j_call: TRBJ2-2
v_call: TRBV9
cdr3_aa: CASSAASTGTGELFF

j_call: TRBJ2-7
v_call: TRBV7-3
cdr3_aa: CASSPLRTSATYEQYF

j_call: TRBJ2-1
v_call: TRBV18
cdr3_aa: CASSPAREQFF

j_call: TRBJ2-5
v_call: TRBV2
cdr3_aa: CASSRGRQETQYF